The clone carrying this T cell receptor beta chain was seen only once. Sequencing was performed with immunoSEQ multiplex PCR; in TCRdb, only in-frame clones are kept and a portion is missing. The table includes about 210,000 clones, 87% detected once. This entry is derived from a study of blood T cell repertoires in COVID-19. V was trimmed by 3 bases and J by 7 bases, leaving 13 bases between them. Per germline, CDR1 SGHAT and CDR2 FQNNGV. The CDR3 totals 15 residues. The sequence was collected from a man younger than 30 with acute COVID-19. The sample consisted of PBMCs or T cells enriched from blood (not recorded which). The rearrangement links TRBV11-2 to TRBJ1-6; D is perhaps TRBD1 (6 bases). CDR3 DNA: TGTGCCAGCAGCTTTAGGGGGACGGCAAATTCACCCCTCCACTTT. As protein: CASSFRGTANSPLHF.